This T cell receptor beta chain is drawn from a study of cytomegalovirus exposure and HLA in healthy donors (dated by TCRdb to about 2017). A note on the overall study: An earlier analysis of roughly 500 of the donors reported 276 Gb of sequence data and 117 million unique TCR beta sequences obtained from about 179 million T cells. Roughly 300 gigabases of sequencing data and around 80 million unique TCR sequences made up an early release that covered nearly 650 HLA-typed donors. Of the approximately 400 genotyped donors, approximately 82% fell in the genetic ancestry cluster associated with self-reported Caucasian donors. The study aimed to test whether cataloging public T cell receptors could reveal signatures of past pathogen exposure. The T cell repertoires of about 700 subjects were profiled by immunosequencing and related to cytomegalovirus serostatus. In addition to the first cohort of 500 to 850 subjects, a separate validation cohort of approximately 130 different subjects was used. To predict cytomegalovirus infection status, the study combined high-throughput TCR immunosequencing, statistical association of individual TCRs with disease status, and machine learning. In a later analysis, previously published TCR beta repertoires from 666 donors were re-analyzed and high-resolution HLA genotyping was added so that TCR occurrence patterns could be studied. In the later analysis, no new phenotypic data were used to find candidate immune exposures; instead, reliance was placed on TCR beta sequences and their occurrence across donors. An earlier analysis of several hundred of the donors applied high-throughput TCR beta sequencing to assess whether each TCR beta V gene segment acted as functional or pseudogenic. Donor age, sex, ethnicity and CMV serostatus were collected together with the repertoire data. A later genetic analysis took genome-wide SNP genotypes for 398 of the 666 donors and used that subset as a discovery cohort. Every repertoire in the discovery cohort had been generated on one and the same sequencing platform. Class I and class II HLA loci were covered by the typing at four-digit resolution. The number of donors typed differed by locus, with roughly 620-640 for A, B, C, DRB1 and DQB1, 522 for DQA1, under 610 for DPA1, and some 450 for DPB1. Five DR-DQ haplotypes were handled as single units for association and clustering because linkage in the cohort was strong. Among some 410 genotyped donors of the cohort, an average of 235,054 unique TCR beta nucleotide sequences were sequenced per donor, around 20% of them non-productive. The full study reports these points: Only TCR beta chains were sequenced in this cohort, and the absence of alpha or paired-chain data limited detectable features. Most CMV-associated TCR beta chains appeared to be HLA-restricted in a later analysis, and the HLA associations seemed to be driven largely by CMV exposure. In a later analysis, some 18,000 TCR beta sequences were associated with specific HLA alleles at a false discovery rate of 0.05. In a later analysis, TCR association rates were found to vary across HLA loci, with the most associated TCRs seen for DRB1 alleles and the fewest for HLA-C alleles. Some IMGT-functional V segments, including TRBV6-2 and TRBV6-3, could not be told apart with the 87-base-pair reads, so those segments were excluded. A later analysis found that HLA-associated TCR beta chains were more clonally expanded and had lower generation probabilities than equally common non-associated chains. Roughly uniform sequencing depth across donors was assumed in presence/absence analyses, although this assumption may not hold. According to a later genetic analysis, donors in an Asian-associated ancestry cluster had fewer N-insertions in productive TCRs than the approximately 700-donor mean. V-gene and J-gene trimming of TCR beta chains was associated with a missense DCLRE1C variant in a later genetic analysis, and the association was replicated in an independent cohort. Several of the top co-occurrence clusters appeared to be linked to parvovirus B19, influenza, CMV and Epstein-Barr virus, according to a later analysis. Because counts were too low, seventeen rarely observed V segments, including chromosome 9 orphons, were left out of the earlier analysis of approximately 500 of the donors. A further reported finding was that TCR beta sequences accurately predicted the HLA-A and HLA-B alleles for most subjects in the first cohort. For the cohort, immune exposure information was limited to CMV serostatus. Correlated functional status among segregating V segments might reflect linkage disequilibrium, but an unknown experimental factor could not be ruled out. Strong co-occurrence of HLA alleles, especially DR and DQ, made assigning TCR associations to individual alleles difficult. An earlier analysis of some 590 of the donors showed that most TCR beta V segments appeared in productive rearrangements either about 87% or about 30% of the time, which broadly matched IMGT annotations. In vitro tests confirmed that a few of the cytomegalovirus-associated TCR beta chains recognize cytomegalovirus antigens. Because HLA typing was missing for some donors at each locus, association tests included only the typed subset. According to the authors, the approach could potentially be generalized to other disease states and immunological phenotypes. Most TCR sequences were seen in very few donors, while some public TCRs were found in many individuals. The study listed approximately 160 TCR beta chains as associated with cytomegalovirus. A group of highly shared sequence variants was considered likely to be a technical artifact of the sequencing pipeline. The classifier was reported to diagnose cytomegalovirus status with high specificity and sensitivity in both the original cohort and the validation cohort.

Turning to this clone: Its binding antigen is unknown.

Trimming leaves V shorter by 3 bases and J shorter by 4 bases, with the junction holding 11 bases beyond the gene matches. Including the terminal cysteine and phenylalanine, the CDR3 comprises 16 residues. Just the 48-base CDR3 DNA is kept, in frame starting at base 1. The germline V gene (reference sequence) gives CDR1 as SGHAT and CDR2 as FQDESV. The library came from the immunoSEQ multiplex PCR assay. The multiplex PCR relied on a mix of 60 forward primers for TCR Vbeta segments and 13 reverse primers for TCR Jbeta segments. Amplification of the CDR3 region of rearranged TCR beta genes was performed with a multiplex PCR assay on genomic DNA. On the Illumina HiSeq System, the amplified TCR beta libraries were sequenced as 87-base-pair reads. Per the original workflow: Across the 500 to 750 repertoires, a later analysis counted about 81 million unique TCR beta chains, approximately 12 million of which were shared by at least two donors. Raw reads were error-corrected and collapsed into unique sequences by a nearest-neighbor algorithm in which closely related sequences were merged to remove PCR and sequencing errors. To assign V, D and J gene segments, CDR3 sequences were aligned to IMGT reference sequences. For a sequence to be retained, a match of at least six nucleotides to both a V gene segment and a J gene segment was required. A rearrangement counted as productive if the CDR3 had no stop codons and remained in frame with V and J, and every other rearrangement counted as non-productive. Following IMGT convention, CDR3 was defined as the stretch from the second conserved V-encoded cysteine up to the conserved J-encoded phenylalanine. The earlier analysis of 500 to 750 of the donors excluded any sequence lacking an unambiguous match to a single V gene segment. An earlier analysis of 500 to 600 of the donors classified V segments as functional when productive rearrangements were above 56.7% and as segregating when the standard deviation between donors was above 5%. A statistical classification framework was built for diagnosing cytomegalovirus status from the catalog of TCR beta chain sequences. In a later analysis, V and J genes were assigned by comparing TCR nucleotide sequences against IMGT/GENE-DB human TR gene sequences. In a later analysis, CDR3 sequences and most-parsimonious VDJ recombination scenarios were assigned using the TCRdist pipeline. In a later analysis, each TCR beta chain was defined by its CDR3 amino acid sequence together with its V-gene family, and reads lacking a unique V-gene family were excluded. To address suspected cross-contamination and a sequencing artifact, a later analysis removed 592 highly shared, low-generation-probability nucleotide sequences. A later analysis calculated a clonal expansion index for each public chain from normalized within-repertoire ranks of inferred template counts. A later analysis computed generation probabilities with a VDJ recombination model fitted to out-of-frame rearrangements, and checked the results against IGoR. Hypergeometric tests were used in a later analysis to score TCR-TCR, TCR-HLA and TCR-CMV co-occurrence, with a repertoire-size bias correction applied to the TCR pairs. To estimate false discovery rates, a later analysis permuted the HLA or CMV assignments 20 times. In a later analysis, co-occurring TCRs were grouped using DBSCAN, and TCRdist sequence similarity was added for clustering within HLA-allele-positive subsets. Repertoires with fewer than 30,000 or more than 120,000 public chains were left out of co-occurrence clustering, as were several repertoires with anomalous nucleotide sharing. Sourced from immuneACCESS, this table was stored by TCRdb with only in-frame sequences that have V and J called. A share of the clones is absent; for the studies checked, an unresolved V gene accounts for under half, and the remainder has no known explanation. The V and J calls and clone size are taken from that table; D and trimming were inferred from the DNA. The sample's records list around 100,000 clones. Of the sample, more than 3.5% falls within the top ten clones.

The cohort consisted of 650 to 850 healthy bone marrow donors. At the time of sampling, all cohort members were nominally healthy, though unrecorded immune exposures were likely present. The donor tested CMV seronegative and was one of the 352 seronegative cohort members. A peripheral blood sample was collected from each donor, and TCR beta sequencing was performed on peripheral blood mononuclear cells. The Qiagen DNeasy Blood Extraction Kit was used to extract genomic DNA from the blood cell samples. The source of this sequence is a man aged 25 to 40 in good health and CMV-seronegative. The chain was built from TRBV11-1 and TRBJ1-1; 7 of the junction bases match TRBD1. Sequenced: PBMCs. The CDR3 here reads CASSFFRGLVGTEAFF. The DNA is as follows: TGTGCCAGCAGCTTTTTTAGGGGGCTGGTGGGCACTGAAGCTTTCTTT.